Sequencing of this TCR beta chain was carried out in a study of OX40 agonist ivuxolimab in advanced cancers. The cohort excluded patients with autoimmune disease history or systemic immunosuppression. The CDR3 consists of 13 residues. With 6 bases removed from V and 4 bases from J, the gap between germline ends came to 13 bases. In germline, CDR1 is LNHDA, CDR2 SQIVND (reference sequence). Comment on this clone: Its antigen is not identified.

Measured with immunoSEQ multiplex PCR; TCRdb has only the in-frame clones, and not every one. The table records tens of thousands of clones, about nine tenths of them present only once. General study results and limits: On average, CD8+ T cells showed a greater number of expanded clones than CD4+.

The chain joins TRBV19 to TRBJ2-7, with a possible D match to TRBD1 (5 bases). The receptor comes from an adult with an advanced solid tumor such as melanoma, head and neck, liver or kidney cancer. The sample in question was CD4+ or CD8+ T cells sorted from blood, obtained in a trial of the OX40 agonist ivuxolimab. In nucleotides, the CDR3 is TGTGCCAGTAGCCGAAAACAGGAATACGAGCAGTACTTC. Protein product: CASSRKQEYEQYF.